This TCR beta chain was recorded in a study of response to subunit inactivated influenza vaccine listed by TCRdb under 2018. With respect to the entire study: To follow how T cells responded to a trivalent subunit inactivated influenza vaccine, the researchers relied on deep quantitative profiling of the T cell receptor repertoire. General conclusions and limits of the study: The authors proposed that each seasonal influenza vaccination may bring in only a limited number of new T cells.

Here V drops 5 bases and J drops 5 bases, and the junction holds 8 bases not matched to any gene. The CDR3 sequence holds 15 residues, the cysteine and phenylalanine included. Just CDR3 DNA is preserved here, 45 bases in frame from base 1. In the germline V gene (reference sequence), CDR1 corresponds to DFQATT and CDR2 to SNEGSKA. The library was generated by RT-PCR. Instrument on record: Illumina HiSeq 2500. TCRdb applied fastp at Q25 and MiXCR to the public reads, then kept only in-frame beta chains. Here each entry gathers all rows of one CDR3 protein and keeps the most common genes and DNA. This sample comprises about 800,000 distinct CDR3 sequences, 21% of them detected only once. The biggest ten clones account for roughly 10% of the sample. As for this clonotype: Its antigen is unknown. There are no base qualities to consult, and no much larger clone falls within one base.

The chain is made from TRBV20-1 and TRBJ2-5; TRBD2 fits 13 bases in the junction. The sequence was obtained from a man aged 45-65 years who received an inactivated influenza vaccine. Donor details come from another sample of the same person, matched by shared clones. Sequenced here: PBMCs from blood, sampled around 5 days after vaccination. This receptor has the CDR3 CSAARLAGGGETQYF. The DNA sequence follows: TGCAGTGCTGCCAGACTAGCGGGAGGAGGGGAGACCCAGTACTTC.